This T cell receptor beta chain originates from a study of radiotherapy plus CTLA-4 blockade in lung cancer. Study observations and caveats: Alongside interferon-beta, early blood T cell clone dynamics were reportedly the best predictor of response.

The data were produced by immunoSEQ multiplex PCR, yet TCRdb's version contains in-frame clones alone and is incomplete. The sample holds about 98,000 clones, almost 90% seen once. The length of the CDR3 is 17 residues. From germline, CDR1 is SGHTA and CDR2 FQGNSA. Germline trimming cut 1 base from V and 8 bases from J; bases unmatched to any gene: 13. Remarks on this clone: What it binds is not known.

The V and J genes are TRBV7-2 and TRBJ2-3, with 9 bases identical to TRBD2. The source of this sequence is a human donor with non-small cell lung cancer that progressed on radiotherapy plus ipilimumab. The sequencing here drew on peripheral blood, taken from a patient treated with radiotherapy plus ipilimumab. This CDR3 reads CASSLELGAGGAVTQYF. CDR3 sequence (DNA): TGTGCCAGCAGCTTAGAATTGGGGGCGGGAGGGGCAGTTACGCAGTATTTT.